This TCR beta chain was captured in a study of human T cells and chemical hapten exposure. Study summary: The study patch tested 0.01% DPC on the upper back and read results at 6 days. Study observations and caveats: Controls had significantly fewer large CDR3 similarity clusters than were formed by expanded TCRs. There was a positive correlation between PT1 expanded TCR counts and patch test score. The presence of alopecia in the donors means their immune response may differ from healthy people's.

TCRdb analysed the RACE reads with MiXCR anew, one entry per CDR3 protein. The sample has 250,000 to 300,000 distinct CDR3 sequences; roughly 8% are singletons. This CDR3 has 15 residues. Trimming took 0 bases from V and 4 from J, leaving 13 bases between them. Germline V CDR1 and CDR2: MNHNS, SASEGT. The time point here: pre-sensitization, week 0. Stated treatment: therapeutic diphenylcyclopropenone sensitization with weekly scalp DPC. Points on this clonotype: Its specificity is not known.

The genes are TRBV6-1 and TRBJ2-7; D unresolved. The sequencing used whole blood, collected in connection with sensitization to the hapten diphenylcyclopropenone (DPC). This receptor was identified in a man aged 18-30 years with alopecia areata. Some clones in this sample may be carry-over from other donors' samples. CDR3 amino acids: CASSEALAETYEQYF. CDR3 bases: TGTGCCAGCAGTGAAGCGCTTGCGGAGACTTACGAGCAGTACTTC.